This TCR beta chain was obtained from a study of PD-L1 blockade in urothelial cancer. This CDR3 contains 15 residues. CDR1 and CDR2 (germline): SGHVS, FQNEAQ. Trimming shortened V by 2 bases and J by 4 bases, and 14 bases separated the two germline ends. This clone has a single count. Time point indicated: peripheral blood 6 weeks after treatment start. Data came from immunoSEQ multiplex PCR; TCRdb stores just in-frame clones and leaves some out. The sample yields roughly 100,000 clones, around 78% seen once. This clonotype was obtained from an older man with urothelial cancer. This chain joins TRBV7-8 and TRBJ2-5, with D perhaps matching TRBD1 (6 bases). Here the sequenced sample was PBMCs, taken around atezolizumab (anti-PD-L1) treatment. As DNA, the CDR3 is TGTGCCAGCAGCTTATTGGGACAAAATGGAGAGACCCAGTACTTC. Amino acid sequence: CASSLLGQNGETQYF.